Listed here are 13 T cell receptor beta chains from one sample, sequenced in a study of T cell responses to AZD1222 COVID-19 vaccine. The data were produced by immunoSEQ multiplex PCR, yet TCRdb's version contains in-frame clones alone and is incomplete. The sample includes about 170,000 clones, around 90% seen only once; the top ten take 1.5% to 2%. Sequencing was performed on peripheral blood, taken on day 0 of AZD1222 vaccination. These receptors were obtained from an adult in good health.

The CDR3 bases are TGCGCCAGCTTTCTCTACACCGGGGAGCTGTTTTTT. This translates into CASFLYTGELFF. The gene calls are TRBV5-1 and TRBJ2-2; D ambiguous. Trimming took off 7 bases at V and 3 bases at J, with 7 bases between the two ends. The V gene's germline CDR1 is SGHRS and CDR2 YFSETQ. The CDR3 runs 12 residues.

V gene TRBV9 combines with J gene TRBJ2-7, with a weak D call TRBD1 (6 bases). The CDR3 is 15 residues long. The germline CDR1 and CDR2 sequences are SGDLS and YYNGEE. V was shortened by 0 bases and J by 4 bases, with 14 bases between the two germline ends. This chain's CDR3 is CASSVGSRGLYEQYF. DNA of the CDR3: TGTGCCAGCAGCGTAGGAAGCAGGGGATTATACGAGCAGTACTTC.

The chain combines TRBV6-5 with TRBJ2-7; maybe TRBD2 (5 bases). The CDR3 is 13 amino acids. Germline loops: CDR1 MNHEY, CDR2 SVGAGI. The V gene lost 8 bases and the J gene lost 3 bases, with 14 bases spanning the gap. This CDR3 reads CASSSLANYEQYF. Written as DNA, the CDR3 is TGTGCCAGCTCTTCCCTAGCAAACTACGAGCAGTACTTC.

This clone was observed once. This chain connects TRBV27 to TRBJ1-5, with TRBD1 matching 8 bases. The CDR3 covers 15 residues. V gave up 4 bases and J gave up 2 bases; unmatched junction bases: 4. Germline CDR1 and CDR2: MNHEY and SMNVEV (reference sequence). The CDR3 spells CASSYGQGGNQPQHF. The CDR3 nucleotides read TGTGCCAGCAGTTATGGACAGGGAGGCAATCAGCCCCAGCATTTT.

The V and J genes are TRBV3-1 (or the pseudogene TRBV3-2) and TRBJ2-7; 7 bases map to TRBD2. The V segment lost 3 bases and the J segment 4 bases; nucleotides outside the gene matches: 6. The CDR3 spans 14 residues. Germline V gives CDR1 LGHDT, CDR2 YNNKEL (reference sequence). The CDR3 DNA reads as TGTGCCAGCAGCCATTACAGCGGGGCGTACGAGCAGTACTTC. It specifies CASSHYSGAYEQYF.

The V gene is TRBV7-2, the J gene TRBJ2-7; D is ambiguous. Trimming pared 3 bases from V and 13 bases from J, leaving 16 bases between. This CDR3 contains 12 residues. Germline V lookup: CDR1 SGHTA, CDR2 FQGNSA. CDR3 nucleotides: TGTGCCAGCAGCTTTCCCCCGATGAGCTATTACTTC. It specifies CASSFPPMSYYF.

The chain employs TRBV30 and TRBJ1-3; D is ambiguous. Trimming removed 5 bases from V and 4 bases from J, with 9 bases in between. The CDR3 loop spans 12 amino acids. Looked up from germline, CDR1 is GTSNPN and CDR2 is SVGIG (reference sequence). The CDR3 loop is CAWAKLGNTIYF. The CDR3, as DNA: TGTGCCTGGGCAAAATTGGGAAACACCATATATTTT.

The table lists this clone with a few counts. The chain recombines TRBV4-1 with TRBJ2-7; 14 bases line up with TRBD2. Looked up from germline, CDR1 is MGHRA and CDR2 is YSYEKL. The CDR3 extends over 17 amino acids. V was clipped by 5 bases and J by 4 bases; unmatched bases: 10. CDR3 nucleotide sequence: TGCGCCAGCAGCGACACCCTGGGACTAGCGGGAGAGTACGAGCAGTACTTC. Translation: CASSDTLGLAGEYEQYF.

This chain links TRBV19 with TRBJ1-5; 10 nucleotides line up with TRBD1. The CDR3 runs 18 residues. Unmatched junction bases numbered 17, after V lost 5 bases and J lost 7 bases. In germline, CDR1 is LNHDA, CDR2 SQIVND (reference sequence). The CDR3 nucleotides read TGTGCCAGTAGTGTCTTGACAGGGGGCGGTTGGATCGGACAGCCCCAGCATTTT. This sequence encodes CASSVLTGGGWIGQPQHF.

This clone was counted once. This chain connects TRBV27 to TRBJ2-7; 9 bases are shared with TRBD1. Germline V gene sequence: CDR1 MNHEY, CDR2 SMNVEV (reference sequence). There are 18 residues in the CDR3. The V gene end was trimmed by 3 bases and the J gene end by 3 bases; junction bases not matched to a gene: 15. CDR3: CASSFRLWGTGKSYEQYF. In DNA, the CDR3 is TGTGCCAGCAGTTTTCGGTTATGGGGGACAGGGAAAAGCTACGAGCAGTACTTC.

The genes are TRBV6-5 and TRBJ1-3; 7 bases match TRBD1. The junction had 1 base not matched to a gene; V was cut back by 2 bases and J by 3 bases. This CDR3 is built from 14 residues. Germline CDR1 reads MNHEY; CDR2 reads SVGAGI. The DNA of the CDR3 is TGTGCCAGCAGTTACAGGGGGCTTGGAAACACCATATATTTT. It specifies CASSYRGLGNTIYF.

This clone was detected only a few times. This chain links TRBV29-1 with TRBJ1-3; D unclear. From germline, CDR1 is SQVTM and CDR2 ANQGSEA. Trimming shortened V by 4 bases and J by 7 bases, and 14 bases separated the two germline ends. The CDR3 is made up of 13 amino acids. The CDR3 protein is CSVGGSFGNTIYF. CDR3 DNA sequence: TGCAGCGTTGGGGGTTCCTTTGGGAACACCATATATTTT.

This clone came up once. The chain links TRBV7-6 to TRBJ2-7; D is uncertain. Germline V gives CDR1 SGHVS, CDR2 FNYEAQ. V was trimmed by 5 bases and J by 2 bases, leaving 13 bases between them. This CDR3 comprises 14 residues. CDR3 protein: CASSLLDTPYEQYF. The CDR3 DNA reads TGTGCCAGCAGCCTCCTTGACACCCCCTACGAGCAGTACTTC.